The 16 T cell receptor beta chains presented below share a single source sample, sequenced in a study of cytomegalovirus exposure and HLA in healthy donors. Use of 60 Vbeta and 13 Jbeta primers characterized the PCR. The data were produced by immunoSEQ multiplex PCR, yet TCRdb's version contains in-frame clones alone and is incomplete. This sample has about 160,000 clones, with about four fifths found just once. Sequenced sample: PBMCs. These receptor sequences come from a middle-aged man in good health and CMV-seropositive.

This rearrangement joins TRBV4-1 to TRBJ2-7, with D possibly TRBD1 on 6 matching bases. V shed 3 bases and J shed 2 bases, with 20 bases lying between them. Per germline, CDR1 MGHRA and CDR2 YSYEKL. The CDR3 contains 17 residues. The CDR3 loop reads CASSQGVGQSVPYEQYF. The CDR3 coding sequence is TGCGCCAGCAGCCAGGGCGTAGGACAGTCCGTCCCCTACGAGCAGTACTTC.

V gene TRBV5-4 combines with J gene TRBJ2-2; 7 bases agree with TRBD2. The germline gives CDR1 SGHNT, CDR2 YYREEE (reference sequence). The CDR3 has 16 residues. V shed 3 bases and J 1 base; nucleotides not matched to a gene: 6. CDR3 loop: CASSWEGLQNTGELFF. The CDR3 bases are TGTGCCAGCAGCTGGGAGGGACTACAGAACACCGGGGAGCTGTTTTTT. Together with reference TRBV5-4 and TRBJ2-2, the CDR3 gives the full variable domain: ETGVTQSPTHLIKTRGQQVTLRCSSQSGHNTVSWYQQALGQGPQFIFQYYREEENGRGNFPPRFSGLQFPNYSSELNVNALELDDSALYLCASSWEGLQNTGELFFGEGSRLTVL.

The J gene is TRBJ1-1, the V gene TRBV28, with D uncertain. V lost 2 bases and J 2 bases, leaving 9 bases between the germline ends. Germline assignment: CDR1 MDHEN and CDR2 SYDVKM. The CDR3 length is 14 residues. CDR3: CASSLLSVNTEAFF. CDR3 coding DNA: TGTGCCAGCAGTTTACTGTCAGTTAACACTGAAGCTTTCTTT. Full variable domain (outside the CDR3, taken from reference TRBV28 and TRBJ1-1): DVKVTQSSRYLVKRTGEKVFLECVQDMDHENMFWYRQDPGLGLRLIYFSYDVKMKEKGDIPEGYSVSREKKERFSLILESASTNQTSMYLCASSLLSVNTEAFFGQGTRLTVV.

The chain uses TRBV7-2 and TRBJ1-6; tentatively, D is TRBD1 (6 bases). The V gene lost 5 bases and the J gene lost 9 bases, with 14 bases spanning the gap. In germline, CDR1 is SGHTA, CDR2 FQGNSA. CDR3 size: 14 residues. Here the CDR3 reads CASSQGGTISPLHF. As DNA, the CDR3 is TGTGCCAGCAGCCAAGGGGGTACTATTTCACCCCTCCACTTT.

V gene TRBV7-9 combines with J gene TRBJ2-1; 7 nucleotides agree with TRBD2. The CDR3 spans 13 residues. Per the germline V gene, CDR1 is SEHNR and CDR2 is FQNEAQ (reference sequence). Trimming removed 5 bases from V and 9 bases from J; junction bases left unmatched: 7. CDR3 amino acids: CASSPGLVGEQFF. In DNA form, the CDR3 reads TGTGCCAGCAGCCCCGGACTAGTAGGTGAGCAGTTCTTC.

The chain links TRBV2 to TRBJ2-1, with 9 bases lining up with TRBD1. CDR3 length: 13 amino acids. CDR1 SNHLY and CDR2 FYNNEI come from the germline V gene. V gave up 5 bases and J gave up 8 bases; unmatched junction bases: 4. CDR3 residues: CASSRTGDHEQFF. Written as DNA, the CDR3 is TGTGCCAGCAGTAGGACAGGGGACCATGAGCAGTTCTTC.

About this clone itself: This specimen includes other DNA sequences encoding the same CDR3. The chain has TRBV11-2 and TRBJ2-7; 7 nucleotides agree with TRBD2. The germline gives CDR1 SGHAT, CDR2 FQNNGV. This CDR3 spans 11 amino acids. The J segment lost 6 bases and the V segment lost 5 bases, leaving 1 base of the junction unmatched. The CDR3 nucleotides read TGTGCCAGCAGCCGCGGGGGCGAGCAGTACTTC. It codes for CASSRGGEQYF.

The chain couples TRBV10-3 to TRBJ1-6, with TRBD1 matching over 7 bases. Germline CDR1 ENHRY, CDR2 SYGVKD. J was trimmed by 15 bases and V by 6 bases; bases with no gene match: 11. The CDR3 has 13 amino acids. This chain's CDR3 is CAIRNAGQMLLHF. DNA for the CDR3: TGTGCCATCAGGAACGCGGGACAGATGCTCCTCCACTTT.

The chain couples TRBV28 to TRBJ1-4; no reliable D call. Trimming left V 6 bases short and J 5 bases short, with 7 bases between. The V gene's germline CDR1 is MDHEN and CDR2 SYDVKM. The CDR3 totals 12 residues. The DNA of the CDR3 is TGTGCCAGCAGGTACAGAAATGAAAAACTGTTTTTT. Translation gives CASRYRNEKLFF.

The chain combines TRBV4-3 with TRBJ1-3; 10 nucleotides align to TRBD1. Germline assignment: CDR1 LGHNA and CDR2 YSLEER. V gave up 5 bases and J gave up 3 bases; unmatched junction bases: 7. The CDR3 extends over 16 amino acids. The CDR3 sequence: CASSLGQGTIGNTIYF. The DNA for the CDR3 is TGCGCCAGCAGCTTGGGACAGGGGACTATTGGAAACACCATATATTTT.

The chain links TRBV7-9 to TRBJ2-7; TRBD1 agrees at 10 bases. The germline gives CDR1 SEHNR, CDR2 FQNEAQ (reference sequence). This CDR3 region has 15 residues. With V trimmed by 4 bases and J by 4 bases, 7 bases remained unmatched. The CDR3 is CASSSTGGKAYEQYF. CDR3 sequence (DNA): TGTGCCAGCAGCTCGACAGGGGGCAAGGCTTACGAGCAGTACTTC.

The CDR3 nucleotides read TGCGCCAGCAGCACCCAACAGGGTTATAATTCACCCCTCCACTTT. The encoded protein is CASSTQQGYNSPLHF. This rearrangement joins TRBV4-1 to TRBJ1-6; perhaps TRBD1 as D (6 bases). The length of the CDR3 is 15 residues. Germline lookup yields CDR1 MGHRA and CDR2 YSYEKL. V was trimmed by 5 bases and J by 4 bases, leaving 12 bases between them.

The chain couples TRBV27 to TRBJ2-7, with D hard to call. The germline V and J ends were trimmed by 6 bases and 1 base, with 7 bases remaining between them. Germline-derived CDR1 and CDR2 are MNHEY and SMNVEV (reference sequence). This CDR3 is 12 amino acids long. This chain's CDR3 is CASRATSYEQYF. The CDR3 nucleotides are TGTGCCAGCAGAGCCACTTCCTACGAGCAGTACTTC.

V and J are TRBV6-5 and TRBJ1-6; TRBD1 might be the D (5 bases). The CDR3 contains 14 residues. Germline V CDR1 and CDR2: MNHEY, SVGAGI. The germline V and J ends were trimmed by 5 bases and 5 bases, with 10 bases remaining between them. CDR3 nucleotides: TGTGCCAGCAGTCGACAGTTCGATAATTCACCCCTCCACTTT. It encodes CASSRQFDNSPLHF.

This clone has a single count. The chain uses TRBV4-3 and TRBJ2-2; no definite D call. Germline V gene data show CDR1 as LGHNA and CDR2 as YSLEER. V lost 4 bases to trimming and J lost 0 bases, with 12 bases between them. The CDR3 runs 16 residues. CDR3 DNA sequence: TGCGCCAGCAGCCCGCGGCGGCACGCGAACACCGGGGAGCTGTTTTTT. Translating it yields CASSPRRHANTGELFF.

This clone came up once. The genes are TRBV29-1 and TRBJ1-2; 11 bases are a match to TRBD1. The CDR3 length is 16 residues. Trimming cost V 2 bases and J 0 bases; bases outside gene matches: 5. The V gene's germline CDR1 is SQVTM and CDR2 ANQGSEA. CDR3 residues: CSVEKGQGVSNYGYTF. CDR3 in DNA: TGCAGCGTTGAAAAGGGACAGGGGGTTTCTAACTATGGCTACACCTTC.